A single sample gave rise to the 28 T cell receptor beta chains below, sequenced in a study of T cell clonality in common variable immunodeficiency. Study-wide points: Reportedly, TCR beta sequences from common variable immunodeficiency showed fewer deletions and N-nucleotide insertions.

The repertoire was sequenced with immunoSEQ multiplex PCR; TCRdb's copy has only in-frame clones and lacks some. The profile covers fewer than 40,000 clones, none occurring a single time. These receptors have no known antigen. Sequenced sample: peripheral blood mononuclear cells. The origin of the receptors is a human donor with common variable immunodeficiency.

This clone was recorded many times. The read terminates 3 residues before the CDR3 end, so the remaining end is supplied by the germline J gene. J is TRBJ2-1 and V is TRBV19, with 10 bases aligning to TRBD1. The CDR3 totals 16 residues. Germline assignment: CDR1 LNHDA and CDR2 SQIVND (reference sequence). Trimming cost V 7 bases and J 7 bases; bases outside gene matches: 13. The DNA read from the CDR3 is TGTGCCAGTACCCCCTACCGGGACAGGGGATATAATGAG. Residues: CASTPYRDRGYNE. The entire CDR3 is CASTPYRDRGYNEQFF.

This clone showed up many times. The CDR3 is cut off 3 residues early in the read; its end comes from the germline J gene. This chain uses TRBV19 with TRBJ2-1; no firm D call. Trimming removed 4 bases from V and 6 bases from J, with 13 bases in between. The CDR3 spans 14 residues. CDR1 is LNHDA and CDR2 is SQIVND in the germline V gene (reference sequence). The CDR3 sequence: CASSTFGLSNEQFF. CDR3 bases read: TGTGCCAGTAGTACCTTTGGTCTTAGCAATGAG.

This clone was seen a handful of times. Read sequence stops 3 residues before the CDR3 end, and the germline J gene provides the missing end. V usage is TRBV18 and J usage is TRBJ2-7, with 7 bases matching TRBD2. The V gene end was trimmed by 0 bases and the J gene end by 5 bases; junction bases not matched to a gene: 1. The CDR3 is 13 amino acids. Germline CDR1 is KGHSH and CDR2 is LQKENI. The CDR3 reads CASSPPGLNEQYF. The sequenced CDR3 bases are TGTGCCAGCTCACCACCGGGACTAAACGAG.

This clone was counted at least ten times. This CDR3 reads CASMGRGTSNQPQHF. CDR3 DNA, as far as it was read: TGTGCCAGTATGGGGCGAGGGACTTCAAATCAGCCC. The chain recombines TRBV19 with TRBJ1-5, with D perhaps matching TRBD1 (5 bases). The CDR3 goes on 3 residues after the read ends, and that part is filled in from the germline J gene. Germline CDR1 LNHDA, CDR2 SQIVND (reference sequence). The CDR3 sequence is 15 residues long. Trimming left V 7 bases short and J 4 bases short, with 17 bases between.

Regarding this clone: The missing CDR3 end, 3 residues past where the read stops, is filled in from the germline J gene. The chain combines TRBV11-3 with TRBJ2-5; 7 nucleotides align to TRBD1. Germline lookup yields CDR1 SGHNT and CDR2 YENEEA. The CDR3 is made up of 14 amino acids. With 5 bases clipped from V and 2 bases from J, the junction kept 5 bases outside the gene matches. The sequenced part of the CDR3 DNA is TGTGCCAGCAGCGCCCCGGGACAGCAAGAGACC. This codes for CASSAPGQQET. The CDR3 as a whole reads CASSAPGQQETQYF.

This clone was observed many times. Read sequence stops 3 residues before the CDR3 end, and the germline J gene provides the missing end. The chain couples TRBV24-1 to TRBJ2-3; D not resolved. V gave up 3 bases and J gave up 0 bases, with 6 bases separating them. Germline V lookup: CDR1 KGHDR, CDR2 SFDVKD. The CDR3 spans 14 residues. CDR3 DNA, as far as it was read: TGTGCCACCAGTGATGTCCCGAGCACAGATACG. Protein sequence: CATSDVPSTDT. The complete CDR3 protein is CATSDVPSTDTQYF.

This clone was seen a handful of times. The read stops 3 residues short of the end of the CDR3; the missing end is completed from the germline J gene. The V and J genes are TRBV20-1 and TRBJ2-1; TRBD2 matches at 8 bases. Per the germline V gene, CDR1 is DFQATT and CDR2 is SNEGSKA (reference sequence). The ends lost 3 bases at V and 8 bases at J; junction bases unmatched: 15. The CDR3 extends over 16 amino acids. The sequenced CDR3 bases are TGCAGTGCTAGGGGGGAGCGGGAGCGAACGCTCCATGAG. Protein: CSARGERERTLHE. The CDR3 reads in full as CSARGERERTLHEQFF.

Points on this clone: The missing CDR3 end, 3 residues past where the read stops, is filled in from the germline J gene. The V and J genes are TRBV7-2 and TRBJ1-2; 12 positions agree with TRBD1. Looked up from germline, CDR1 is SGHTA and CDR2 is FQGNSA. The junction had 3 bases not matched to a gene; V was cut back by 6 bases and J by 4 bases. The length of the CDR3 is 14 residues. CDR3 DNA, as far as it was read: TGTGCCAGCAGTGTGGGACAGGGGGCCTATGGC. Its protein is CASSVGQGAYG. The CDR3, in full, reads CASSVGQGAYGYTF. The complete variable domain, with remaining parts taken from reference TRBV7-2 and TRBJ1-2, reads GAGVSQSPSNKVTEKGKDVELRCDPISGHTALYWYRQSLGQGLEFLIYFQGNSAPDKSGLPSDRFSAERTGGSVSTLTIQRTQQEDSAVYLCASSVGQGAYGYTFGSGTRLTVV.

Regarding this clone: The missing CDR3 end, 3 residues past where the read stops, is filled in from the germline J gene. The genes are TRBV30 and TRBJ2-5; 9 bases are a match to TRBD2. With 2 bases clipped from V and 1 base from J, the junction kept 17 bases outside the gene matches. Germline CDR1 reads GTSNPN; CDR2 reads SVGIG (reference sequence). There are 19 residues in the CDR3. CDR3 region: CAWSPTLLKAGGRQETQYF. The CDR3 DNA, read in part, is TGTGCCTGGAGTCCAACTCTTCTCAAAGCGGGAGGCCGCCAAGAGACC.

This clone was observed many times. The read falls 3 residues short of the CDR3 end, and the missing part is taken from the germline J gene. This chain connects TRBV20-1 to TRBJ2-1, with TRBD2 matching 13 bases. Germline V gives CDR1 DFQATT, CDR2 SNEGSKA (reference sequence). There are 15 residues in the CDR3. The trim removed 3 bases at V and 5 bases at J, leaving 4 bases unmatched. The CDR3 spells CSASTGTSGNNEQFF. Partial CDR3 DNA: TGCAGTGCTAGTACCGGGACTAGCGGGAACAATGAG.

With regard to this clone: The read ends 3 residues early relative to the CDR3; the germline J gene fills the gap. V usage is TRBV2 and J usage is TRBJ1-6; D is perhaps TRBD1 (6 bases). The germline gives CDR1 SNHLY, CDR2 FYNNEI. V was trimmed by 3 bases and J by 6 bases, leaving 12 bases between them. The CDR3 loop spans 15 amino acids. The chain's CDR3 is CASSDKAGANSPLHF. The part of the CDR3 DNA that was read is TGTGCCAGCAGTGACAAAGCGGGGGCTAATTCACCC.

This clone was seen ten or more times. The read ends 3 residues before the CDR3 terminus; that terminus is restored from the germline J gene. V gene TRBV9 combines with J gene TRBJ2-5; the D gene is possibly TRBD1 (5 bases). Germline V CDR1 and CDR2: SGDLS, YYNGEE. The V gene lost 3 bases and the J gene lost 3 bases, with 15 bases spanning the gap. This CDR3 has 15 residues. The DNA read from the CDR3 is TGTGCCAGCAGCGCCCTAGGGGAATTTAAAGAGACC. This encodes CASSALGEFKET. The whole CDR3 protein reads CASSALGEFKETQYF.

This clone came up many times. Read sequence stops 3 residues before the CDR3 end, and the germline J gene provides the missing end. V is TRBV6-2 or TRBV6-3 and J is TRBJ1-1; TRBD1 matches 10 bases. Germline V gene sequence: CDR1 MNHEY, CDR2 SVGEGT. With V trimmed by 5 bases and J by 6 bases, 0 bases remained unmatched. The CDR3 contains 12 residues. The sequenced CDR3 bases are TGTGCCAGCAGTGGACAGGGGGCTGAA. Translating gives CASSGQGAE. The whole CDR3 reads CASSGQGAEAFF.

In regard to this clone: The observed sequence ends 3 residues before the CDR3 terminus, with the missing tail filled in from the germline J gene. The V call is TRBV19, the J call TRBJ2-7; no firm D call. Deletions cut 6 bases from V and 3 bases from J, with 6 bases between. Germline CDR1 and CDR2: LNHDA and SQIVND (reference sequence). The CDR3 loop spans 11 amino acids. The DNA read from the CDR3 is TGTGCCAGTAGCGGTTACTACGAG. Its protein is CASSGYYE. The full CDR3 is CASSGYYEQYF.

Concerning this clone: The read gets to within 3 residues of the CDR3 end, and the germline J gene fills in the rest. This chain uses TRBV19 with TRBJ1-2, with unresolved D. V lost 4 bases to trimming and J lost 0 bases, with 9 bases between them. Germline lookup yields CDR1 LNHDA and CDR2 SQIVND (reference sequence). This CDR3 spans 14 amino acids. Partial CDR3 DNA: TGTGCCAGTAGTAAGATGGCAACTAACTATGGC. Translated, it gives CASSKMATNYG. The full-length CDR3 reads as CASSKMATNYGYTF.

Notes on this clone: The read ends 3 residues shy of where the CDR3 ends; the end is completed using the germline J gene. V is TRBV2 and J is TRBJ1-4, with a tentative D call TRBD1 (6 bases). CDR1 is SNHLY, CDR2 FYNNEI, per germline. Trimming removed 5 bases from V and 7 bases from J, with 17 bases in between. The CDR3 is 15 residues long. Incomplete CDR3 DNA: TGTGCCAGCAGTCAACAGGGAAGCGAGCCTGAAAAA. It encodes CASSQQGSEPEK. The entire CDR3 protein is CASSQQGSEPEKLFF.

This clone came up a few times. The read stops 3 residues short of the end of the CDR3; the missing end is completed from the germline J gene. The genes are TRBV7-2 and TRBJ2-1; D unresolved. The germline gives CDR1 SGHTA, CDR2 FQGNSA. The CDR3 sequence is 14 residues long. The V end lost 5 bases, the J end lost 0 bases, and 8 bases lay between the germline ends. The part of the CDR3 DNA that was read is TGTGCCAGCAGCCCTGGTAGCTCCTACAATGAG. Amino acid sequence: CASSPGSSYNE. The entire CDR3 sequence reads CASSPGSSYNEQFF.

A word on this clone: The read finishes 3 residues shy of the CDR3 end, and the germline J gene is used to complete it. V is TRBV11-1 and J is TRBJ1-5; TRBD1 is a possible D gene (5 bases). Per germline, CDR1 SGHAT and CDR2 FQDESV (reference sequence). The V end was cut by 5 bases, the J end by 9 bases, with 17 bases between. The CDR3 runs to 14 residues. CDR3 amino acids: CASSLPGAGAPQHF. Partial CDR3 DNA: TGTGCCAGCAGCCTCCCTGGGGCAGGTGCGCCC.

On this clone: The read terminates 3 residues before the CDR3 end, so the remaining end is supplied by the germline J gene. V gene TRBV20-1 combines with J gene TRBJ1-1; unclear D gene. The CDR3 loop spans 12 amino acids. Germline V gene sequence: CDR1 DFQATT, CDR2 SNEGSKA (reference sequence). The CDR3: CSARDLKTGAFF. The CDR3 bases that were read are TGCAGTGCTAGAGATTTAAAGACGGGA.

This clone is termed medium-sized. The read halts 3 residues ahead of the CDR3 end, with the missing end drawn from the germline J gene. The chain links TRBV20-1 to TRBJ2-3; tentatively, D is TRBD1 (7 bases). Germline lookup yields CDR1 DFQATT and CDR2 SNEGSKA (reference sequence). Trimming cost V 2 bases and J 1 base, with 10 bases left between them. The CDR3 runs 14 residues. The CDR3 bases that were read are TGCAGTGCTAGACAGGGGGGAGGCACAGATACG. Its protein is CSARQGGGTDT. The full CDR3 sequence reads CSARQGGGTDTQYF.

This clone was recorded many times. Sequencing ends 3 residues short of the CDR3 end; the germline J gene provides the rest. The chain carries TRBV7-3 and TRBJ2-2; D not certain. The germline CDR1 and CDR2 sequences are SGHTA and FQGTGA. CDR3 length equals 14 residues. The germline V and J ends were trimmed by 5 bases and 0 bases, with 7 bases remaining between them. The CDR3 loop is CASSPNTNTGELFF. The DNA read from the CDR3 is TGTGCCAGCAGCCCGAACACGAACACCGGGGAG.

This clone was picked up many times. CDR3 region: CSARSGTSMYNEQFF. The DNA read from the CDR3 is TGCAGTGCTAGATCCGGGACTAGTATGTACAATGAG. The chain uses TRBV20-1 and TRBJ2-1; 8 bases are a match to TRBD2. The read is 3 residues too short to cover the CDR3 end, so that end is filled in from the germline J gene. Germline assignment: CDR1 DFQATT and CDR2 SNEGSKA (reference sequence). CDR3 length: 15 residues. V trimming: 2 bases; J trimming: 4 bases; junction bases outside the gene matches: 7.

There are many counts of this clone. CDR3 region: CASLAGITSGANVLTF. The sequenced part of the CDR3 DNA is TGTGCCAGCTTAGCGGGAATAACTTCTGGGGCCAACGTC. V usage is TRBV6-2 or TRBV6-3 and J usage is TRBJ2-6; 8 nucleotides align to TRBD2. The read ends 3 residues shy of where the CDR3 ends; the end is completed using the germline J gene. This CDR3 is 16 amino acids long. J was trimmed by 1 base and V by 8 bases; bases with no gene match: 7. Germline lookup yields CDR1 MNHEY and CDR2 SVGEGT.

This clone was observed many times. The CDR3 end is not reached by the read, which stops 3 residues before it; the germline J gene fills it in. V is TRBV2 and J is TRBJ2-7; TRBD1 matches at 8 bases. The CDR3 is 15 residues long. Germline loops: CDR1 SNHLY, CDR2 FYNNEI. V gave up 6 bases and J gave up 0 bases; unmatched junction bases: 7. Partial CDR3 DNA: TGTGCCAGCAGCGGGGACAGGCTGAGCTCCTACGAG. Translation: CASSGDRLSSYE. The full CDR3 sequence reads CASSGDRLSSYEQYF.

Concerning this clone: The sequenced fragment ends 3 residues before the CDR3 boundary, so the rest is inferred from the germline J gene. V usage is TRBV30 and J usage is TRBJ2-7; D is unresolved. CDR3 length equals 13 residues. V lost 1 base and J lost 5, with 12 bases in between. Germline CDR1 GTSNPN, CDR2 SVGIG (reference sequence). CDR3 bases read: TGTGCCTGGAGTGAAGGGCATAAGGACGAG. Its protein product is CAWSEGHKDE. The full CDR3 protein reads CAWSEGHKDEQYF. The whole variable domain, filled in from reference TRBV30 and TRBJ2-7, reads SQTIHQWPATLVQPVGSPLSLECTVEGTSNPNLYWYRQAAGRGLQLLFYSVGIGQISSEVPQNLSASRPQDRQFILSSKKLLLSDSGFYLCAWSEGHKDEQYFGPGTRLTVT.

This clone was counted between two and nine times. The CDR3 end is not reached by the read, which stops 3 residues before it; the germline J gene fills it in. The chain is built from TRBV13 and TRBJ2-1; 11 bases align to TRBD1. Germline trimming cut 5 bases from V and 8 bases from J; bases unmatched to any gene: 8. Looked up from germline, CDR1 is PRHDT and CDR2 is FYEKMQ (reference sequence). This CDR3 contains 15 residues. The CDR3 region is CASSTRTGGIDEQFF. The sequenced part of the CDR3 DNA is TGTGCCAGCAGCACCCGGACAGGGGGCATAGATGAG.

There are many counts of this clone. With the read ending 3 residues before the CDR3 end, the germline J gene is used to fill in that end. The rearrangement joins TRBV9 to TRBJ1-1; D not certain. Germline assignment: CDR1 SGDLS and CDR2 YYNGEE. The V end was cut by 4 bases, the J end by 1 base, with 11 bases between. CDR3 length equals 14 residues. CDR3 in amino acids: CASSRTWANTEAFF. The sequenced CDR3 bases are TGTGCCAGCAGCCGTACTTGGGCGAACACTGAA. Looking up the rest from reference TRBV9 and TRBJ1-1 gives the full variable domain: DSGVTQTPKHLITATGQRVTLRCSPRSGDLSVYWYQQSLDQGLQFLIQYYNGEERAKGNILERFSAQQFPDLHSELNLSSLELGDSALYFCASSRTWANTEAFFGQGTRLTVV.

Regarding this clone: The read comes to an end 3 residues before the CDR3 does, leaving the germline J gene to fill in the end. The rearrangement uses TRBV20-1 and TRBJ2-3; TRBD2 agrees at 14 bases. The germline V gene has CDR1 DFQATT and CDR2 SNEGSKA (reference sequence). The CDR3 runs 15 residues. V was pared by 5 bases and J by 2 bases, with 3 bases of the junction left unmatched. The covered CDR3 bases are TGCAGTGCTGGGACTAGCGGGGGACTCACAGATACG. Protein sequence: CSAGTSGGLTDT. The CDR3 reads in full as CSAGTSGGLTDTQYF.